This T cell receptor beta chain was recovered during a study of regulatory T cells in long-lasting Graves disease. As to time point: persistent/refractory GD, antithyroid drugs over 5 years with positive TRAb. The TCR library used RNA extracted from PBMCs. Both iRepertoire HTBI primers and Arm-PCR of CDR3 regions were used to build the TCR beta libraries. TCRdb reprocessed the multiplex PCR reads with MiXCR, giving one entry per CDR3 protein. The data hold a few hundred thousand distinct CDR3 sequences, with roughly a quarter observed a single time. Looked up from germline, CDR1 is SGHAT and CDR2 is FQNNGV. The CDR3 has 13 amino acids. With 0 bases removed from V and 5 bases from J, the gap between germline ends came to 4 bases. At least ten counts were recorded for this clonotype.

The V call is TRBV11-2, the J call TRBJ1-4; D unresolved. The receptor was derived from a female donor with Graves disease. Source: peripheral blood mononuclear cells (PBMCs), taken when the disease was refractory, from a patient treated with antithyroid drugs. The CDR3 nucleotides are TGTGCCAGCAGCTTAGAGAGAAATGAAAAACTGTTTTTT. Its translation: CASSLERNEKLFF. Looking up the rest from reference TRBV11-2 and TRBJ1-4 gives the full variable domain: EAGVAQSPRYKIIEKRQSVAFWCNPISGHATLYWYQQILGQGPKLLIQFQNNGVVDDSQLPKDRFSAERLKGVDSTLKIQPAKLEDSAVYLCASSLERNEKLFFGSGTQLSVL.